The clone carrying this TCR beta chain has ten or more counts. Its antigen is not known. This entry belongs to a study of T-cell reconstitution after alpha-beta-depleted transplantation in children. Study-wide results and limits: The main origin of T-cell counts and diversity one year after transplant was newly produced T cells. Expanded clones from the graft, numbering several hundred, reportedly supplied alpha-beta T cells about two months after transplant.

The authors prepared the TCRbeta library with unique molecular identifiers. Via MiXCR, TCRdb re-called the PCR reads, giving one row per CDR3 protein. The sample has tens of thousands of distinct CDR3 sequences, around 4.7% seen once; the top ten hold approximately 20%. Source: PBMCs, mostly from graft donor cells, taken 180 days after TCRalphabeta/CD19-depleted stem cell transplant. This TCR was sampled from a boy younger than two who had a stem cell transplant for acute myeloid leukemia, so the T cells may come from the graft donor.

The CDR3, as DNA: TGCAGCGTTGGCAGGGCATACCCTCCCTACAATGAGCAGTTCTTC. As protein: CSVGRAYPPYNEQFF. This sequence joins TRBV29-1 and TRBJ2-1; tentatively, D is TRBD1 (5 bases). This CDR3 contains 15 residues. Germline CDR1 reads SQVTM; CDR2 reads ANQGSEA. V shed 4 bases and J shed 2 bases, with 15 bases lying between them.